The 29 T cell receptor beta chains given below trace back to one sample, sequenced in a study of blood T cell repertoires in COVID-19. This table comes from immunoSEQ multiplex PCR, and its TCRdb copy is limited to in-frame clones, with some not included. The table shows 97,000 or so clones, with more than 90% occurring only once. The specimen sequenced was peripheral blood. The receptors come from a woman in her 50s with COVID-19, enrolled during active disease.

As DNA, the CDR3 is TGTGCCAGCAGGAGGGGGGGTGAAAAACTGTTTTTT. This encodes CASRRGGEKLFF. The chain has TRBV12-3 or TRBV12-4 and TRBJ1-4; perhaps TRBD1 as D (6 bases). Trimming left V 6 bases short and J 7 bases short, with 9 bases between. The CDR3 sequence is 12 residues long.

The CDR3 here is CATSRVIAGGTDTQYF. As DNA, the CDR3 is TGTGCCACCAGCAGAGTAATAGCGGGGGGCACAGATACGCAGTATTTT. This sequence joins TRBV15 and TRBJ2-3; 9 positions match TRBD2. J lost 1 base, V lost 1 base, and 3 bases had no gene match. Germline V gene lookup returns CDR1 LNHNV and CDR2 YYDKDF (reference sequence). This CDR3 is 16 amino acids long.

The V and J genes are TRBV10-3 and TRBJ1-2, with no clear D. V lost 7 bases and J 2 bases, leaving 8 bases between the germline ends. This CDR3 has 12 amino acids. Germline assignment: CDR1 ENHRY and CDR2 SYGVKD. CDR3 nucleotide sequence: TGTGCCATCAAAGCCCCCAACTATGGCTACACCTTC. This sequence encodes CAIKAPNYGYTF.

CDR3 in amino acids: CASSSSGAGANVLTF. The CDR3 region has the DNA TGTGCCAGCAGTTCCTCAGGGGCTGGGGCCAACGTCCTGACTTTC. V and J are TRBV28 and TRBJ2-6, with TRBD1 as a possible D gene (6 bases). The CDR3 is made up of 15 amino acids. The germline V gene has CDR1 MDHEN and CDR2 SYDVKM. V lost 4 bases and J lost 2, with 9 bases in between. The full variable domain, rest sourced from reference TRBV28 and TRBJ2-6, is DVKVTQSSRYLVKRTGEKVFLECVQDMDHENMFWYRQDPGLGLRLIYFSYDVKMKEKGDIPEGYSVSREKKERFSLILESASTNQTSMYLCASSSSGAGANVLTFGAGSRLTVL.

J is TRBJ1-2 and V is TRBV5-4; the D gene is possibly TRBD1 (6 bases). CDR1 is SGHNT, CDR2 YYREEE, per germline (reference sequence). The CDR3 runs 13 residues. Trimming removed 3 bases from V and 8 bases from J, with 14 bases in between. The CDR3 sequence is CASSYITGFGYTF. The CDR3 bases are TGTGCCAGCAGCTACATCACAGGGTTCGGCTACACCTTC.

This chain joins TRBV9 and TRBJ1-2; the match to TRBD1 covers 9 bases. Germline CDR1 reads SGDLS; CDR2 reads YYNGEE. J was trimmed by 6 bases and V by 2 bases; bases with no gene match: 8. CDR3 length equals 15 residues. The chain's CDR3 is CASSVDLGQGDGYTF. The CDR3 DNA sequence: TGTGCCAGCAGCGTCGACCTGGGACAGGGAGATGGCTACACCTTC.

The chain carries TRBV5-6 and TRBJ1-1; 8 bases are a match to TRBD1. CDR3 size: 14 residues. V lost 0 bases, J lost 10 bases, and 8 bases stayed unmatched. Germline V gives CDR1 SGHDT, CDR2 YYEEEE. CDR3 sequence reads: CASSLVRTGRRAFF. The CDR3 DNA reads TGTGCCAGCAGCTTGGTAAGGACAGGGCGGCGAGCTTTCTTT.

The chain uses TRBV5-6 and TRBJ2-2, with 9 bases identical to TRBD1. This CDR3 contains 16 residues. Germline CDR1 and CDR2: SGHDT and YYEEEE. Trimming removed 4 bases from V and 6 bases from J; junction bases left unmatched: 10. The CDR3 here is CASSLRTGVGSGELFF. As DNA, the CDR3 is TGTGCCAGCAGCCTAAGGACAGGGGTGGGTTCCGGGGAGCTGTTTTTT.

CDR3 coding DNA: TGTGCCTGGAGTGTAAGGGGCCCTCAGGGGGCGGACACTGAAGCTTTCTTT. It yields the protein CAWSVRGPQGADTEAFF. V is TRBV30 and J is TRBJ1-1; the match to TRBD1 covers 8 bases. The CDR3 is 17 residues long. Germline V lookup: CDR1 GTSNPN, CDR2 SVGIG (reference sequence). V was clipped by 0 bases and J by 3 bases; unmatched bases: 12.

Here the CDR3 reads CASSPRGAGGPNNEQFF. CDR3 coding DNA: TGCGCCAGCAGCCCCCGGGGAGCGGGGGGGCCAAACAATGAGCAGTTCTTC. The genes are TRBV5-1 and TRBJ2-1; 10 bases fit TRBD2. Germline CDR1 and CDR2: SGHRS and YFSETQ. There are 17 residues in the CDR3. J was trimmed by 5 bases and V by 4 bases; bases with no gene match: 12. Variable domain in full (rest from reference TRBV5-1 and TRBJ2-1): KAGVTQTPRYLIKTRGQQVTLSCSPISGHRSVSWYQQTPGQGLQFLFEYFSETQRNKGNFPGRFSGRQFSNSRSEMNVSTLELGDSALYLCASSPRGAGGPNNEQFFGPGTRLTVL.

The V and J genes are TRBV19 and TRBJ1-5; TRBD1 might be the D (5 bases). This CDR3 has 13 amino acids. Germline CDR1 LNHDA, CDR2 SQIVND (reference sequence). Trimming took 7 bases from V and 1 from J, leaving 8 bases between them. CDR3 in DNA: TGTGCCAGTATGAAGGGGAGCAATCAGCCCCAGCATTTT. This gives the protein CASMKGSNQPQHF.

Remarks on this clone: One end of the junction fails to match germline, which may point to a read error. The chain uses TRBV4-1 and TRBJ2-7, with D perhaps TRBD1 (6 bases). The CDR3 covers 15 residues. In germline, CDR1 is MGHRA, CDR2 YSYEKL. This chain's CDR3 is CASSQGQRDPYEQYF. In nucleotides, the CDR3 is TGCGCCAGCAGTCAAGGACAGCGCGACCCCTACGAGCAGTACTTC.

This clone has just one count. This chain links TRBV6-5 with TRBJ1-3, with 7 nucleotides matching TRBD1. CDR1 and CDR2 from the germline V gene are MNHEY and SVGAGI. Trimming at V came to 6 bases and at J to 6 bases, leaving 5 bases not matched to a gene. The CDR3 extends over 13 amino acids. The CDR3 bases are TGTGCCAGCAGGATTGGACAGGCAAACACCATATATTTT. This translates into CASRIGQANTIYF.

The chain joins TRBV4-1 to TRBJ1-5; 7 bases are a match to TRBD1. CDR3 length: 20 residues. Unmatched junction bases numbered 20, after V lost 2 bases and J lost 4 bases. CDR1 and CDR2 from the germline V gene are MGHRA and YSYEKL. The CDR3 is CASSQYARWGLTGVNQPQHF. The DNA for the CDR3 is TGCGCCAGCAGCCAATATGCCCGATGGGGATTAACAGGGGTGAATCAGCCCCAGCATTTT.

This chain uses TRBV19 with TRBJ2-3; 8 bases fit TRBD2. This CDR3 is 13 amino acids long. The germline gives CDR1 LNHDA, CDR2 SQIVND (reference sequence). Trimming took 9 bases from V and 10 from J; bases not matched to a gene: 12. CDR3 sequence reads: CASRAGAGDAQYF. CDR3 coding DNA: TGTGCCAGCCGAGCGGGGGCCGGGGATGCGCAGTATTTT.

V and J are TRBV12-5 and TRBJ2-5; the D is unclear. The CDR3 is made up of 14 amino acids. Germline V gene data show CDR1 as LGHNT and CDR2 as FRNRAP. Trimming cost V 7 bases and J 8 bases, with 20 bases left between them. CDR3 protein: CASAPGRQIGTQYF. The CDR3 nucleotides are TGTGCTAGTGCCCCGGGTCGCCAGATAGGAACCCAGTACTTC.

The chain carries TRBV5-1 and TRBJ2-2; tentatively, D is TRBD1 (6 bases). Per germline, CDR1 SGHRS and CDR2 YFSETQ. Trimming stripped 4 bases from V and 7 bases from J, with 14 bases between. The CDR3 runs to 14 residues. Written as DNA, the CDR3 is TGCGCCAGCAGCCAAACAGGGTATGGCGGGGAGCTGTTTTTT. It translates to CASSQTGYGGELFF.

The J gene is TRBJ1-6, the V gene TRBV7-2; 8 bases map to TRBD1. Germline assignment: CDR1 SGHTA and CDR2 FQGNSA. This CDR3 comprises 16 residues. The junction had 5 bases not matched to a gene; V was cut back by 1 base and J by 6 bases. The CDR3 reads CASSLGTGSANSPLHF. CDR3 sequence (DNA): TGTGCCAGCAGCTTAGGGACAGGGTCAGCTAATTCACCCCTCCACTTT.

V usage is TRBV7-8 and J usage is TRBJ2-7; 7 bases align to TRBD1. CDR1 and CDR2 (germline): SGHVS, FQNEAQ. The V gene end was trimmed by 5 bases and the J gene end by 3 bases; junction bases not matched to a gene: 4. This CDR3 is 13 amino acids long. CDR3 residues: CASSPRTGYEQYF. For the CDR3, the DNA is TGTGCCAGCAGCCCCCGGACAGGCTACGAGCAGTACTTC. The whole variable domain, remainder taken from reference TRBV7-8 and TRBJ2-7, is GAGVSQSPRYKVAKRGQDVALRCDPISGHVSLFWYQQALGQGPEFLTYFQNEAQLDKSGLPSDRFFAERPEGSVSTLKIQRTQQEDSAVYLCASSPRTGYEQYFGPGTRLTVT.

The V and J genes are TRBV6-2 or TRBV6-3 and TRBJ2-3; the D is unclear. The germline CDR1 and CDR2 sequences are MNHEY and SVGEGT. The CDR3 loop spans 15 amino acids. V was shortened by 3 bases and J by 1 base, with 11 bases between the two germline ends. CDR3 nucleotide sequence: TGTGCCAGCAGTTATGTTCAGGAAGGCACAGATACGCAGTATTTT. This codes for CASSYVQEGTDTQYF.

CDR3 DNA sequence: TGTGCCAGCGGCCGGGACATTTCCTACGAGCAGTACGTC. Its protein is CASGRDISYEQYV. The rearrangement links TRBV2 to TRBJ2-7; tentative D call: TRBD1 (6 bases). CDR1 SNHLY and CDR2 FYNNEI come from the germline V gene. The CDR3 is 13 residues long. Trimming left V 8 bases short and J 1 base short, with 12 bases between.

V usage is TRBV13 and J usage is TRBJ2-7, with TRBD1 identical over 10 bases. J lost 4 bases, V lost 4 bases, and 4 bases had no gene match. Germline V gene sequence: CDR1 PRHDT, CDR2 FYEKMQ (reference sequence). This CDR3 region has 14 residues. The CDR3 loop is CASSSGQGRYEQYF. In DNA, the CDR3 is TGTGCCAGCAGCTCGGGACAGGGGAGGTACGAGCAGTACTTC.

This clone has only one observation. This rearrangement joins TRBV14 to TRBJ2-3, with D tentatively TRBD2 (5 bases). Per germline, CDR1 SGHDN and CDR2 FVKESK. The V gene lost 1 base and the J gene lost 0 bases, with 11 bases spanning the gap. The CDR3 has 16 amino acids. DNA for the CDR3: TGTGCCAGCAGCCAAGTTGCAGGACTTAGCACAGATACGCAGTATTTT. Residues: CASSQVAGLSTDTQYF. Filled out from reference TRBV14 and TRBJ2-3, the complete variable domain reads EAGVTQFPSHSVIEKGQTVTLRCDPISGHDNLYWYRRVMGKEIKFLLHFVKESKQDESGMPNNRFLAERTGGTYSTLKVQPAELEDSGVYFCASSQVAGLSTDTQYFGPGTRLTVL.

V gene TRBV11-2 combines with J gene TRBJ2-2; D might be TRBD2 (6 bases). Germline lookup yields CDR1 SGHAT and CDR2 FQNNGV. V lost 4 bases, J lost 7 bases, and 16 bases lay in between. The CDR3 is made up of 15 amino acids. CDR3 protein: CASSSLRGYIGELFF. The CDR3 coding sequence is TGTGCCAGCAGCTCCCTGCGGGGTTATATCGGGGAGCTGTTTTTT.

The chain has TRBV2 and TRBJ2-1, with D perhaps matching TRBD1 (6 bases). The CDR3 loop spans 13 amino acids. The V end was cut by 7 bases, the J end by 6 bases, with 13 bases between. The germline V gene has CDR1 SNHLY and CDR2 FYNNEI. The CDR3 region is CASNWARGNEQFF. Here the CDR3 DNA reads TGTGCCAGCAATTGGGCCAGGGGCAATGAGCAGTTCTTC.

This sequence joins TRBV24-1 and TRBJ1-1; TRBD1 matches at 8 bases. The CDR3 spans 13 residues. CDR1 and CDR2 (germline): KGHDR, SFDVKD. With 6 bases clipped from V and 7 bases from J, the junction kept 6 bases outside the gene matches. CDR3 sequence: CATSMDREDEAFF. CDR3 nucleotide sequence: TGTGCCACCAGTATGGACAGGGAGGATGAAGCTTTCTTT.

This chain connects TRBV10-3 to TRBJ1-3; no clear D gene. V lost 6 bases and J 0 bases, leaving 15 bases between the germline ends. Germline assignment: CDR1 ENHRY and CDR2 SYGVKD. CDR3 length equals 16 residues. The CDR3 region is CAISEGGRGSGNTIYF. CDR3 DNA: TGTGCCATCAGCGAGGGCGGACGGGGCTCTGGAAACACCATATATTTT.

The J gene is TRBJ1-6, the V gene TRBV10-3; 7 nucleotides agree with TRBD1. J was trimmed by 7 bases and V by 9 bases; bases with no gene match: 18. Germline loops: CDR1 ENHRY, CDR2 SYGVKD. The CDR3 is 17 amino acids. The CDR3 loop reads CAIYDPTGPYSNSPLHF. The CDR3 DNA follows: TGTGCCATTTATGACCCGACAGGGCCTTACTCGAATTCACCCCTCCACTTT.

The genes are TRBV7-6 and TRBJ1-4; 9 nucleotides align to TRBD1. CDR3 length: 17 amino acids. CDR1 is SGHVS and CDR2 is FNYEAQ in the germline V gene. V dropped 2 bases and J dropped 4; count of bases not matched to a gene: 8. CDR3 in amino acids: CASSLRDRARDNEKLFF. The CDR3 DNA follows: TGTGCCAGCAGCTTAAGGGACAGGGCCAGGGATAATGAAAAACTGTTTTTT.